The present entry profiles one T cell receptor beta chain with its context. Its antigen remains unidentified. Per-nucleotide qualities are absent, and no much larger clonotype sits a single base away. The cysteine opens and the phenylalanine closes a CDR3 of 19 amino acids. Left in the record is the CDR3 DNA by itself, 57 bases read in frame from the first base. Looking up the germline V gene (reference sequence) yields CDR1 LGHDT and CDR2 YNNKEL. At the junction V is shortened by 1 base and J by 5 bases; bases outside the gene matches: 19. These data belong to a study of blood T cell repertoires in COVID-19 (dated by TCRdb to about 2020). For the wider study: Collaborator samples came from the United States, Italy and Spain and covered acute and convalescent phases of COVID-19. The material from the prospective study consisted of cDNA or gDNA derived from T cells, B-cell-depleted T cells, or PBMCs. Deeply sampled blood TCRbeta repertoires from subjects exposed to, actively infected with, or recovered from COVID-19 were included in the dataset. A freely available public database, intended as a resource for researchers studying the immune response to SARS-CoV-2, is where the repertoires were released. The samples were drawn from two sources: the first 160 participants of the ongoing ImmuneRACE study, and 1,000 to 1,500 subjects contributed by 6 global collaborators. A de-identified subject ID, COVID-19 status, age in years and sex were almost always included in the sample metadata. Where available, HLA class I and class II types were taken from metadata supplied by the sample provider and were not determined by assay-based typing.

Collaborating institutions collected whole blood in K2EDTA tubes following their own protocols. Collaborator samples were shipped for TCRbeta analysis as frozen whole blood, isolated PBMCs, or DNA extracted from either sample type. What the work shows at the level of the full study, not this receptor alone: The quantity of clinical and demographic metadata differed by source and by participant and was supplied without curation.

The immunoSEQ Assay, a bias-controlled multiplex PCR, was used to amplify TCRbeta CDR3 regions from genomic DNA. In the authors' own workflow: Within the assay, amplification of reference gene primers was used to estimate how many nucleated cells each sample contained. To quantify the absolute abundance of each unique TCRbeta CDR3 rearrangement, sequence reads were collapsed and filtered. For each sample, productive Simpson clonality was calculated as the square root of Simpson's diversity index across productive rearrangements. TCRdb's version of the immuneACCESS table is confined to in-frame rearrangements and falls short of the full clone set. An unresolved V gene accounts for under half of the shortfall where checked; the remainder is of unknown origin. From that table come the V and J calls and clone size; the DNA was used to work out D and trimming. The sample table holds tens of thousands of clones, of which roughly 80% were seen once. In total, the top ten clones hold 9% to 10% of the sample.

The TCR comes from a man aged 60-69 years in a cohort sampled during active COVID-19. The chain links TRBV3-1 (or the pseudogene TRBV3-2) with TRBJ1-1; 7 bases in the junction line up with TRBD1. The sequenced material came from peripheral blood. The CDR3 region has the sequence CASSQGRGLKDGPETEAFF. The sequenced DNA: TGTGCCAGCAGCCAAGGAAGGGGGCTGAAGGACGGGCCGGAGACTGAAGCTTTCTTT.